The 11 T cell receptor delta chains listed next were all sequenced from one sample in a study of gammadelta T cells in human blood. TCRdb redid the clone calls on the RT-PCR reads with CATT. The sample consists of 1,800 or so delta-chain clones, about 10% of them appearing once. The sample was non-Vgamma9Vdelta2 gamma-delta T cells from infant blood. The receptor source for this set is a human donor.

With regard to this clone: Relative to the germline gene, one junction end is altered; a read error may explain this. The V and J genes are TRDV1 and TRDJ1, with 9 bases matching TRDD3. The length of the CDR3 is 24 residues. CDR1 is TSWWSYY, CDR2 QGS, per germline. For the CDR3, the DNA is TGTGCTCTTGGGGAACGATCGGGTCCTACCCCTTCCGGCTCCCTACTGGGGGACACCAATAAACTCATCTTT. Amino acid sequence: CALGERSGPTPSGSLLGDTNKLIF.

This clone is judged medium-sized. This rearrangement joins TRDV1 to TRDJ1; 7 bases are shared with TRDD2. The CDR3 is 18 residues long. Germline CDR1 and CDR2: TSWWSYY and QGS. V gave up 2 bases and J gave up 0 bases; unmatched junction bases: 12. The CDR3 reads CALGERMPSSVYTDKLIF. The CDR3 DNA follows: TGTGCTCTTGGGGAAAGGATGCCTTCCTCCGTGTACACCGATAAACTCATCTTT.

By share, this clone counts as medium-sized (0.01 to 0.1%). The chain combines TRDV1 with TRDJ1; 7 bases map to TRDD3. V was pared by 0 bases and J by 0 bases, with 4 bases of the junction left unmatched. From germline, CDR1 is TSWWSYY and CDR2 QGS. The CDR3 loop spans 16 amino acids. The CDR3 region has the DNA TGTGCTCTTGGGGAACTGGGGGATTGGTACACCGATAAACTCATCTTT. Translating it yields CALGELGDWYTDKLIF.

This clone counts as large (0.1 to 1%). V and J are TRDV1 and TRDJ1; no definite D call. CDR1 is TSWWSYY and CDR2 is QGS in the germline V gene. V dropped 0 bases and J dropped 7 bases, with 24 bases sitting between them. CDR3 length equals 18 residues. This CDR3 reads CALGELLRVRPGTPKLIF. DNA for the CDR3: TGTGCTCTTGGGGAACTCCTAAGGGTGCGTCCGGGAACACCTAAACTCATCTTT.

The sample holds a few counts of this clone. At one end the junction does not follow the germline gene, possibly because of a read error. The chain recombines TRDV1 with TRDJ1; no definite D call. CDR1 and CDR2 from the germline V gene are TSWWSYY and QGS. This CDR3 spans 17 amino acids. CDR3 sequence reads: CALGKLRVMKYTDKLIF. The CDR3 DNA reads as TGTGCTCTTGGGAAACTCAGGGTCATGAAGTACACCGATAAACTCATCTTT.

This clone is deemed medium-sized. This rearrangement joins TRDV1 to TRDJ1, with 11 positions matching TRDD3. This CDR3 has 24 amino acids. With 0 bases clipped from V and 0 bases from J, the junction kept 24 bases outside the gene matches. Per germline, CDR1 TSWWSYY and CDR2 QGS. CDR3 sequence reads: CALGELGFLRRGLGDTGYTDKLIF. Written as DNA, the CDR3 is TGTGCTCTTGGGGAACTCGGCTTCCTACGCAGGGGTCTGGGGGATACCGGGTACACCGATAAACTCATCTTT.

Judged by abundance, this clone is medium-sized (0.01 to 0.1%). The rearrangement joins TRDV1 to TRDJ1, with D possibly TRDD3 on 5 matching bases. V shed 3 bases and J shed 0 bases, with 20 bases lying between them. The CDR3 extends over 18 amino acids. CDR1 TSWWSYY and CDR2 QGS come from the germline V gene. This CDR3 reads CALGDRARGPIYTDKLIF. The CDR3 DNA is TGTGCTCTTGGGGATCGAGCTAGGGGACCTATCTACACCGATAAACTCATCTTT.

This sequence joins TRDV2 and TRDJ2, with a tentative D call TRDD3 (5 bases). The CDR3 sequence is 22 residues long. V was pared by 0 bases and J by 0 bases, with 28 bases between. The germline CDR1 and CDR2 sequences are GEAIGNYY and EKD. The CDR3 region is CACDTGSKTVGDTNPLTAQLFF. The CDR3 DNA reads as TGTGCCTGTGACACCGGCTCTAAGACTGTCGGCGATACCAACCCTTTGACAGCACAACTCTTCTTT.

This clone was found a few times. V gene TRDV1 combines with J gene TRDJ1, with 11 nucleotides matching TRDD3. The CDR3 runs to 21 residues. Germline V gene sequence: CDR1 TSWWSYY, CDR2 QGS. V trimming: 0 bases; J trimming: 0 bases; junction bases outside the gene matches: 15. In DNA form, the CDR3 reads TGTGCTCTTGGGGAACTCAGGGTCGGGCTGGGGGATACTCTGTACACCGATAAACTCATCTTT. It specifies CALGELRVGLGDTLYTDKLIF.

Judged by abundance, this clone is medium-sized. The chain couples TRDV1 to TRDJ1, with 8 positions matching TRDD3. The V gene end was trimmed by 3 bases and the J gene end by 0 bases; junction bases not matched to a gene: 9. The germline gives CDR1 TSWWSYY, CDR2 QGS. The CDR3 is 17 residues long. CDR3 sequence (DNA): TGTGCTCTTGGGGAGTACATCTGGGGGACGTACACCGATAAACTCATCTTT. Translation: CALGEYIWGTYTDKLIF.

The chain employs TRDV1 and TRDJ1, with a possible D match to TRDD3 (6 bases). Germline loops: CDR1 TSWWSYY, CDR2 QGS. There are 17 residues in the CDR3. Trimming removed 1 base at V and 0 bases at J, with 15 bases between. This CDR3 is CALGERWGLLYTDKLIF. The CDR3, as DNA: TGTGCTCTTGGGGAACGTTGGGGATTACTGTACACCGATAAACTCATCTTT.